This T cell receptor beta chain was observed in a study of CD8 T cells in ankylosing spondylitis. TCRdb re-called the 5' RACE reads through MiXCR, storing one row per CDR3 protein. This table has nearly 350,000 distinct CDR3 sequences, approximately 15% appearing once. This CDR3 contains 20 residues. Germline values: CDR1 SGHRS, CDR2 YFSETQ. Trimming cost V 4 bases and J 6 bases; bases outside gene matches: 21. Study-wide findings and caveats: For ankylosing spondylitis blood, a TCR beta motif of 7 to 9 highly homologous variants appeared characteristic. Matched synovial fluid from ankylosing spondylitis patients was reported to be enriched for disease-linked clones.

This clonotype has just a few counts. No antigen is known for it. Sequencing was performed on blood, either unsorted or a sorted T cell fraction (not recorded which). The genes are TRBV5-1 and TRBJ2-1; TRBD2 matches at 11 bases. The source is a male donor with ankylosing spondylitis or in good health (not recorded which). For the CDR3, the DNA is TGCGCCAGCAGCCTGGACCGGGACAGAGCATATAGCGGGAGGGCCAATGAGCAGTTCTTC. Translation: CASSLDRDRAYSGRANEQFF. Looking up the rest from reference TRBV5-1 and TRBJ2-1 gives the full variable domain: KAGVTQTPRYLIKTRGQQVTLSCSPISGHRSVSWYQQTPGQGLQFLFEYFSETQRNKGNFPGRFSGRQFSNSRSEMNVSTLELGDSALYLCASSLDRDRAYSGRANEQFFGPGTRLTVL.